Each of the 23 T cell receptor beta chains below was sequenced from the same sample in a study of shared clonotypes between healthy human individuals. TCRdb's copy holds only in-frame clones and misses some; the assay was immunoSEQ multiplex PCR. The sample consists of roughly 770,000 clones, about 96% of them appearing once. As defined, naive CD8 cells were CD45RO-negative and positively selected for CCR7, with terminally differentiated effector memory CD45RA+ cells excluded. The sequencing input was naive CD8+ T cells sorted from blood. These receptors all come from a man aged 25 to 40 in good health.

The chain links TRBV13 to TRBJ2-7, with unresolved D. This CDR3 region has 12 residues. Trimming removed 5 bases from V and 0 bases from J, with 5 bases in between. Looked up from germline, CDR1 is PRHDT and CDR2 is FYEKMQ (reference sequence). The CDR3 DNA follows: TGTGCCAGCAGCCATAGCTCCTACGAGCAGTACTTC. This sequence encodes CASSHSSYEQYF.

V is TRBV11-2 and J is TRBJ2-3; D is perhaps TRBD2 (5 bases). The CDR3 is 17 residues long. V was pared by 0 bases and J by 2 bases, with 15 bases between. Germline loops: CDR1 SGHAT, CDR2 FQNNGV. The chain's CDR3 is CASSLDQLADPTDTQYF. For the CDR3, the DNA is TGTGCCAGCAGCTTAGATCAGCTAGCCGACCCCACAGATACGCAGTATTTT.

This chain joins TRBV29-1 and TRBJ2-1, with 13 positions matching TRBD2. V lost 7 bases to trimming and J lost 3 bases; unmatched junction nucleotides: 9. Looked up from germline, CDR1 is SQVTM and CDR2 is ANQGSEA. The CDR3 is 16 amino acids. In nucleotides, the CDR3 is TGCAGCGCCACGGGACTAGCGGGGACAGGCTACAATGAGCAGTTCTTC. Its protein is CSATGLAGTGYNEQFF.

The gene calls are TRBV14 and TRBJ1-1, with TRBD1 identical over 8 bases. CDR1 is SGHDN, CDR2 FVKESK, per germline. This CDR3 has 15 residues. V dropped 7 bases and J dropped 5; count of bases not matched to a gene: 12. DNA for the CDR3: TGTGCCAGCACCGGATGGGACAGGAGTATAACTGAAGCTTTCTTT. Its translation: CASTGWDRSITEAFF.

This chain joins TRBV6-1 and TRBJ1-4, with 10 bases that match TRBD1. This CDR3 has 15 residues. The ends lost 3 bases at V and 4 bases at J; junction bases unmatched: 2. Germline V gives CDR1 MNHNS, CDR2 SASEGT. The CDR3 sequence: CASSDWTGGNEKLFF. The CDR3 bases are TGTGCCAGCAGTGACTGGACAGGGGGTAATGAAAAACTGTTTTTT.

The DNA for the CDR3 is TGTGCCAGCAGCGGATTTTTGCGAGATGGCTACACCTTC. Translated, it gives CASSGFLRDGYTF. The chain couples TRBV9 to TRBJ1-2; no clear D. Germline V gene sequence: CDR1 SGDLS, CDR2 YYNGEE. Trimming stripped 3 bases from V and 6 bases from J, with 12 bases between. This CDR3 has 13 amino acids.

The chain employs TRBV5-4 and TRBJ2-7; TRBD1 matches 9 bases. V lost 4 bases, J lost 7 bases, and 9 bases stayed unmatched. Germline lookup yields CDR1 SGHNT and CDR2 YYREEE (reference sequence). This CDR3 is built from 14 residues. The CDR3 nucleotides read TGTGCCAGCAGCCCGGGACAGGGTCCACGGGAGCAGTACTTC. Protein sequence: CASSPGQGPREQYF.

V gene TRBV29-1 combines with J gene TRBJ1-2, with D possibly being TRBD1 (6 bases). CDR1 and CDR2 from the germline V gene are SQVTM and ANQGSEA. CDR3 size: 13 residues. Trimming removed 7 bases from V and 3 bases from J, with 15 bases in between. CDR3 nucleotide sequence: TGCAGCGGGGGACACCTGGAGGACTATGGCTACACCTTC. Translating it yields CSGGHLEDYGYTF. Full variable domain (rest looked up from reference TRBV29-1 and TRBJ1-2): SAVISQKPSRDICQRGTSLTIQCQVDSQVTMMFWYRQQPGQSLTLIATANQGSEATYESGFVIDKFPISRPNLTFSTLTVSNMSPEDSSIYLCSGGHLEDYGYTFGSGTRLTVV.

Notes on this clone: Other DNA sequences in the same sample also yield this CDR3. The chain is built from TRBV4-3 and TRBJ2-1, with 11 bases aligning to TRBD2. The CDR3 covers 16 residues. CDR1 is LGHNA and CDR2 is YSLEER in the germline V gene. J lost 3 bases, V lost 0 bases, and 1 base had no gene match. CDR3 in DNA: TGCGCCAGCAGCCAAGATGGACTAGCGGGCTACAATGAGCAGTTCTTC. Residues: CASSQDGLAGYNEQFF.

This chain connects TRBV19 to TRBJ1-1, with a weak D call TRBD1 (6 bases). CDR3 length: 18 residues. Germline V gives CDR1 LNHDA, CDR2 SQIVND (reference sequence). Trimming left V 1 base short and J 1 base short, with 19 bases between. CDR3 sequence: CASSIGTDLQPKNTEAFF. CDR3 nucleotide sequence: TGTGCCAGTAGTATAGGGACAGACCTCCAACCAAAGAACACTGAAGCTTTCTTT.

CDR3 nucleotides: TGTGCCAGCAGCCCACCCGGGGGCTCCTACGAGCAGTACTTC. The encoded protein is CASSPPGGSYEQYF. The V and J genes are TRBV9 and TRBJ2-5; D may be TRBD2 (6 bases). The last part of the DNA fits TRBJ2-7 better; the J call may be wrong. CDR1 and CDR2 from the germline V gene are SGDLS and YYNGEE. The length of the CDR3 is 14 residues.

The gene calls are TRBV7-9 and TRBJ1-5, with D perhaps matching TRBD1 (6 bases). CDR1 SEHNR and CDR2 FQNEAQ come from the germline V gene (reference sequence). Trimming took 5 bases from V and 4 from J, leaving 18 bases between them. This CDR3 has 16 amino acids. CDR3 amino acids: CASSKKTGLGNQPQHF. CDR3 bases: TGTGCCAGCAGCAAAAAAACAGGGTTAGGGAATCAGCCCCAGCATTTT.

As for this clone: The same CDR3 also results from other DNA sequences found in this sample. V and J are TRBV4-2 and TRBJ1-5, with D tentatively TRBD1 (5 bases). Germline V CDR1 and CDR2: LGHNA, YNFKEQ. Trimming removed 0 bases from V and 1 base from J, with 7 bases in between. This CDR3 has 15 amino acids. The CDR3: CASSQEGGSNQPQHF. The CDR3 nucleotides are TGTGCCAGCAGCCAAGAGGGGGGGAGCAATCAGCCCCAGCATTTT.

The chain joins TRBV4-3 to TRBJ2-7; the match to TRBD1 covers 9 bases. The germline CDR1 and CDR2 sequences are LGHNA and YSLEER. Trimming at V came to 2 bases and at J to 2 bases, leaving 7 bases not matched to a gene. The CDR3 is 16 residues long. In DNA form, the CDR3 reads TGCGCCAGCAGCCAAAGTACAGGGGGCTCTGCCTACGAGCAGTACTTC. Translating gives CASSQSTGGSAYEQYF.

This chain joins TRBV29-1 and TRBJ2-1; possible D gene TRBD1, 6 bases. The CDR3 totals 14 residues. Trimming took 6 bases from V and 5 from J, leaving 17 bases between them. Germline CDR1 is SQVTM and CDR2 is ANQGSEA. DNA of the CDR3: TGCAGCGTGATATGGGACAAGTTGAACAATGAGCAGTTCTTC. Protein product: CSVIWDKLNNEQFF.

The chain is built from TRBV14 and TRBJ2-2, with TRBD1 as a possible D gene (6 bases). The CDR3 is made up of 13 amino acids. V lost 8 bases, J lost 2 bases, and 9 bases lay in between. From germline, CDR1 is SGHDN and CDR2 FVKESK. CDR3 nucleotide sequence: TGTGCCAGCCTGGACAGAAACACCGGGGAGCTGTTTTTT. Residues: CASLDRNTGELFF.

The chain couples TRBV19 to TRBJ2-1, with 12 bases lining up with TRBD2. The V gene end was trimmed by 0 bases and the J gene end by 5 bases; junction bases not matched to a gene: 8. Germline V CDR1 and CDR2: LNHDA, SQIVND (reference sequence). This CDR3 is built from 18 residues. The CDR3 spells CASSIDPLAGGIDNEQFF. The CDR3 coding sequence is TGTGCCAGTAGTATAGATCCGCTAGCGGGAGGGATTGACAATGAGCAGTTCTTC. The full variable domain, its missing parts supplied by reference TRBV19 and TRBJ2-1, is DGGITQSPKYLFRKEGQNVTLSCEQNLNHDAMYWYRQDPGQGLRLIYYSQIVNDFQKGDIAEGYSVSREKKESFPLTVTSAQKNPTAFYLCASSIDPLAGGIDNEQFFGPGTRLTVL.

The V and J genes are TRBV7-9 and TRBJ2-5; perhaps TRBD1 as D (6 bases). Germline V lookup: CDR1 SEHNR, CDR2 FQNEAQ (reference sequence). CDR3 length: 15 amino acids. Trimming shortened V by 2 bases and J by 2 bases, and 12 bases separated the two germline ends. The DNA of the CDR3 is TGTGCCAGCAGCTTAATATTAGGGGGTCAAGAGACCCAGTACTTC. It is translated as CASSLILGGQETQYF.

The rearrangement links TRBV7-9 to TRBJ2-2, with 10 bases identical to TRBD2. Per the germline V gene, CDR1 is SEHNR and CDR2 is FQNEAQ (reference sequence). The CDR3 sequence is 15 residues long. V dropped 5 bases and J dropped 4; count of bases not matched to a gene: 4. CDR3 in amino acids: CASSPSSGSTGELFF. The CDR3 DNA is TGTGCCAGCAGCCCTTCTAGCGGGAGCACCGGGGAGCTGTTTTTT. Supplemented by reference TRBV7-9 and TRBJ2-2, the full variable domain reads DTGVSQNPRHKITKRGQNVTFRCDPISEHNRLYWYRQTLGQGPEFLTYFQNEAQLEKSRLLSDRFSAERPKGSFSTLEIQRTEQGDSAMYLCASSPSSGSTGELFFGEGSRLTVL.

This clone was detected only a few times. The same CDR3 arises from other DNA sequences in this sample as well. The V gene is TRBV29-1, the J gene TRBJ2-3; D is possibly TRBD2 (6 bases). Germline assignment: CDR1 SQVTM and CDR2 ANQGSEA. Trimming took 4 bases from V and 2 from J, leaving 10 bases between them. The CDR3 runs 13 residues. Here the CDR3 DNA reads TGCAGCGTTGCCGGCGGGGCCACAGATACGCAGTATTTT. It translates to CSVAGGATDTQYF.

The chain is built from TRBV4-3 and TRBJ2-1; 11 nucleotides agree with TRBD2. Trimming at V came to 4 bases and at J to 4 bases, leaving 3 bases not matched to a gene. The CDR3 spans 15 residues. From germline, CDR1 is LGHNA and CDR2 YSLEER. DNA for the CDR3: TGCGCCAGCAGCCGCCGGACTAGCGGGTACAATGAGCAGTTCTTC. It translates to CASSRRTSGYNEQFF.

The CDR3 sequence: CASSPFPMNTEAFF. The CDR3 nucleotides are TGTGCCAGCAGTCCCTTCCCTATGAACACTGAAGCTTTCTTT. The V and J genes are TRBV27 and TRBJ1-1; D gene uncertain. CDR1 is MNHEY, CDR2 SMNVEV, per germline (reference sequence). The CDR3 contains 14 residues. V was pared by 5 bases and J by 0 bases, with 10 bases between.

The chain combines TRBV4-3 with TRBJ2-2, with TRBD2 as a possible D gene (5 bases). There are 16 residues in the CDR3. CDR1 LGHNA and CDR2 YSLEER come from the germline V gene. Trimming stripped 5 bases from V and 0 bases from J, with 13 bases between. The CDR3 sequence is CASSFSRRTNTGELFF. For the CDR3, the DNA is TGCGCCAGCAGCTTCAGTCGGAGGACGAACACCGGGGAGCTGTTTTTT.